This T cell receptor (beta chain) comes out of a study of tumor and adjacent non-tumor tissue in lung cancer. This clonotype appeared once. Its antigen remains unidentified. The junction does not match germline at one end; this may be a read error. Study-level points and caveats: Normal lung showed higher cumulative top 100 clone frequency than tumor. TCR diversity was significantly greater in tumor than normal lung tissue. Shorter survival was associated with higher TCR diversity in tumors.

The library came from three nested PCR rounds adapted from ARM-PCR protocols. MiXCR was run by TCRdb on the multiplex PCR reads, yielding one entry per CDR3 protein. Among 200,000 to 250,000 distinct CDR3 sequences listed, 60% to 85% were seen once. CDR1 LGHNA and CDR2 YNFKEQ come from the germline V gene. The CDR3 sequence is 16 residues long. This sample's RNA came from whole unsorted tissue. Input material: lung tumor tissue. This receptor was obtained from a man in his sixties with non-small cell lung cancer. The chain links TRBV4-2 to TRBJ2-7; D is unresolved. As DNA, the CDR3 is TGTGCTAGCAGCCAAGATAGAGGCATCCCCCCCCACGAGCAGTACTTC. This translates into CASSQDRGIPPHEQYF.